This T cell receptor beta chain was documented in a study of shared clonotypes between healthy human individuals. V was pared by 2 bases and J by 2 bases, with 7 bases between. The length of the CDR3 is 14 residues. The germline V gene has CDR1 MNHNY and CDR2 SVGAGI (reference sequence). Findings and caveats of the study: Memory subsets generally showed lower estimated richness than naive subsets.

This clone was recorded only once. Its antigen is unidentified. Only in-frame clones appear in the TCRdb table, and some are missing; sequencing was by immunoSEQ multiplex PCR. The table lists roughly 640,000 clones, roughly 70% of them singletons, with approximately 1.7% in the top ten. The clonotype comes from a woman aged 30 to 39 in good health. Sequenced sample: memory CD4+ T cells sorted from blood. Subset denoted: CD45RA-negative fraction. The chain couples TRBV6-6 to TRBJ2-1; possibly TRBD2 for D (5 bases). In nucleotides, the CDR3 is TGTGCCAGCAGTTACGAGGGTCCCTACAATGAGCAGTTCTTC. Translation: CASSYEGPYNEQFF.